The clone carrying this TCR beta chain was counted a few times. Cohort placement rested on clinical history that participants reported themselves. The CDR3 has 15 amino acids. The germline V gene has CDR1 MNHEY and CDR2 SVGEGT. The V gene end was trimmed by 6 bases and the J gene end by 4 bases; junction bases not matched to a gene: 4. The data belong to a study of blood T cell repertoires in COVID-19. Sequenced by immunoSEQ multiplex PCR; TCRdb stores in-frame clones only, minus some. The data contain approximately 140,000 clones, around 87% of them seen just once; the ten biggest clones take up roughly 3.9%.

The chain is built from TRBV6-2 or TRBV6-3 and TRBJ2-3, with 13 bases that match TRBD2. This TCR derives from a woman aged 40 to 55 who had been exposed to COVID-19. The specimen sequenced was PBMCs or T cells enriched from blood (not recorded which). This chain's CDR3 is CASSALAGGADTQYF. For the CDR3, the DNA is TGTGCCAGCAGCGCACTAGCGGGGGGGGCAGATACGCAGTATTTT.